Presented here are 29 T cell receptor beta chains from one specimen sequenced in a study of CD8 T cells in Susac syndrome. Reverse transcription of about 0.5 to 1 ug RNA was performed with random hexamers. TCRdb processed the immunoSEQ multiplex PCR reads anew with MiXCR; each CDR3 protein has one entry. The table has 150,000 or so distinct CDR3 sequences, just under 95% seen once. The sequencing input was CD4+ T cells from PBMCs. The receptors were gathered from a human donor in good health.

The chain joins TRBV3-1 to TRBJ1-2, with TRBD1 matching over 10 bases. There are 13 residues in the CDR3. The germline gives CDR1 LGHDT, CDR2 YNNKEL (reference sequence). J lost 7 bases, V lost 3 bases, and 2 bases had no gene match. DNA for the CDR3: TGTGCCAGCAGCCACCGGGACAGGGGTGGCTACACCTTC. This gives the protein CASSHRDRGGYTF.

The genes are TRBV12-3 or TRBV12-4 and TRBJ2-2; D possibly corresponds to TRBD1 (7 bases). The CDR3 contains 15 residues. V lost 3 bases to trimming and J lost 3 bases, with 11 bases between them. The CDR3 region is CASSFPRGDTGELFF. The CDR3 DNA reads TGTGCCAGCAGTTTCCCCAGGGGGGACACCGGGGAGCTGTTTTTT.

V is TRBV30 and J is TRBJ2-1, with TRBD1 as a possible D gene (6 bases). This CDR3 comprises 14 residues. Trimming cost V 8 bases and J 1 base, with 15 bases left between them. In germline, CDR1 is GTSNPN, CDR2 SVGIG (reference sequence). The CDR3 region is CAGTPPGSYNEQFF. The CDR3 DNA reads as TGTGCCGGGACACCTCCAGGATCCTACAATGAGCAGTTCTTC.

The J gene is TRBJ2-1, the V gene TRBV20-1; 7 bases are a match to TRBD1. Germline assignment: CDR1 DFQATT and CDR2 SNEGSKA (reference sequence). J gave up 9 bases and V 0 bases, and 8 bases lay outside the gene matches. The CDR3 is made up of 14 amino acids. The CDR3 nucleotides are TGCAGTGCTAGAGATGGGACAGCAGGCTCTGAGCAGTTCTTC. As protein: CSARDGTAGSEQFF.

The chain recombines TRBV11-3 with TRBJ2-5; 10 bases map to TRBD2. The CDR3 is 16 amino acids. V was clipped by 5 bases and J by 2 bases; unmatched bases: 8. Germline lookup yields CDR1 SGHNT and CDR2 YENEEA. The CDR3 DNA follows: TGTGCCAGCAGCGAGGGGATAGCGGGGGGTCAAGAGACCCAGTACTTC. Translation gives CASSEGIAGGQETQYF. Filled out from reference TRBV11-3 and TRBJ2-5, the complete variable domain reads EAGVVQSPRYKIIEKKQPVAFWCNPISGHNTLYWYLQNLGQGPELLIRYENEEAVDDSQLPKDRFSAERLKGVDSTLKIQPAELGDSAVYLCASSEGIAGGQETQYFGPGTRLLVL.

This rearrangement joins TRBV29-1 to TRBJ2-1; TRBD1 matches 8 bases. The germline V gene encodes CDR1 SQVTM and CDR2 ANQGSEA. J lost 0 bases, V lost 4 bases, and 5 bases had no gene match. CDR3 length: 15 residues. The CDR3: CSVGRQGTSYNEQFF. The CDR3 DNA reads as TGCAGCGTTGGTCGACAGGGGACCTCCTACAATGAGCAGTTCTTC.

The CDR3 sequence: CASSIQHTGELFF. For the CDR3, the DNA is TGTGCCAGCAGTATACAACACACCGGGGAGCTGTTTTTT. The chain recombines TRBV7-3 with TRBJ2-2; no clear D gene. CDR1 SGHTA and CDR2 FQGTGA come from the germline V gene. Trimming took 6 bases from V and 3 from J, leaving 8 bases between them. The CDR3 extends over 13 amino acids.

The chain has TRBV27 and TRBJ2-7; TRBD2 is a possible D gene (5 bases). The V gene's germline CDR1 is MNHEY and CDR2 SMNVEV (reference sequence). V shed 3 bases and J shed 8 bases, with 14 bases lying between them. This CDR3 has 13 residues. The CDR3 DNA follows: TGTGCCAGCAGTTTTGAGGGCTACACCCAGCAGTACTTC. It is translated as CASSFEGYTQQYF.

The J gene is TRBJ2-2, the V gene TRBV2; 12 nucleotides line up with TRBD1. The V and J ends lost 8 bases and 0 bases, in that order; junction bases with no gene match: 4. In germline, CDR1 is SNHLY, CDR2 FYNNEI. The CDR3 contains 16 residues. CDR3 loop: CASAGQGAANTGELFF. Written as DNA, the CDR3 is TGTGCCAGCGCGGGACAGGGGGCTGCGAACACCGGGGAGCTGTTTTTT.

This chain connects TRBV29-1 to TRBJ1-1; a weak D match, TRBD1 (6 bases). The V end was cut by 4 bases, the J end by 3 bases, with 12 bases between. Germline lookup yields CDR1 SQVTM and CDR2 ANQGSEA. The CDR3 is 13 amino acids. The CDR3 protein is CSVAGAKYTEAFF. As DNA, the CDR3 is TGCAGCGTTGCAGGGGCGAAATACACTGAAGCTTTCTTT.

This clonotype appeared a few times. The rearrangement uses TRBV7-6 and TRBJ1-1; D is perhaps TRBD1 (5 bases). Trimming removed 6 bases from V and 1 base from J, with 9 bases in between. Germline-derived CDR1 and CDR2 are SGHVS and FNYEAQ. CDR3 length equals 13 residues. For the CDR3, the DNA is TGTGCCAGCAGTCGGGACCCGAACACTGAAGCTTTCTTT. Its protein is CASSRDPNTEAFF.

This clonotype came up once. The chain has TRBV7-3 and TRBJ2-6; D not resolved. Germline CDR1 SGHTA, CDR2 FQGTGA. This CDR3 is 17 amino acids long. V lost 5 bases, J lost 0 bases, and 14 bases lay in between. The CDR3 DNA is TGTGCCAGCAGCCCGGTAGTTGCAGTCTCTGGGGCCAACGTCCTGACTTTC. It encodes CASSPVVAVSGANVLTF.

This chain uses TRBV20-1 with TRBJ2-1; 8 nucleotides align to TRBD2. Germline CDR1 DFQATT, CDR2 SNEGSKA (reference sequence). V gave up 0 bases and J gave up 7 bases; unmatched junction bases: 5. This CDR3 spans 14 amino acids. The CDR3 nucleotides read TGCAGTGCTAGAGAAGGCGGGGGGCTTAATGAGCAGTTCTTC. This sequence encodes CSAREGGGLNEQFF.

CDR3: CAWRGQGTGYGYTF. In nucleotides, the CDR3 is TGTGCCTGGAGGGGGCAGGGAACCGGCTATGGCTACACCTTC. The genes are TRBV30 and TRBJ1-2; D is possibly TRBD1 (5 bases). Germline V lookup: CDR1 GTSNPN, CDR2 SVGIG (reference sequence). This CDR3 has 14 amino acids. Trimming removed 3 bases at V and 4 bases at J, with 15 bases between.

The chain is built from TRBV4-3 and TRBJ1-1, with no clear D. V was pared by 0 bases and J by 1 base, with 9 bases between. The CDR3 is 15 amino acids. Germline V CDR1 and CDR2: LGHNA, YSLEER. The CDR3 DNA reads TGCGCCAGCAGCCAAGATACGGGATGGAACACTGAAGCTTTCTTT. Translation gives CASSQDTGWNTEAFF.

The chain combines TRBV15 with TRBJ2-5; 8 bases map to TRBD1. CDR3 length equals 15 residues. Germline V gene sequence: CDR1 LNHNV, CDR2 YYDKDF (reference sequence). V shed 4 bases, J shed 1 base, and the junction held 5 bases outside the gene matches. The CDR3 bases are TGTGCCACCAGCATCCCCGGGACAGGCCAAGAGACCCAGTACTTC. Its translation: CATSIPGTGQETQYF.

The V and J genes are TRBV10-2 and TRBJ2-5; no definite D call. V lost 1 base to trimming and J lost 4 bases, with 7 bases between them. There are 13 residues in the CDR3. Germline V gives CDR1 WSHSY, CDR2 SAAADI. This CDR3 reads CASSELTRETQYF. Here the CDR3 DNA reads TGCGCCAGCAGTGAGTTGACGCGAGAGACCCAGTACTTC.

The sample holds a few counts of this clonotype. CDR3 in amino acids: CASRYTDTQYF. The CDR3 region has the DNA TGTGCCAGCAGGTACACAGATACGCAGTATTTT. The J gene is TRBJ2-3, the V gene TRBV25-1; D remains ambiguous. Germline CDR1 is MGHDK and CDR2 is SYGVNS. The CDR3 runs 11 residues. Trimming stripped 6 bases from V and 2 bases from J, with 3 bases between.

This clonotype appeared once. The gene calls are TRBV5-1 and TRBJ1-1; D uncertain. V lost 2 bases and J 3 bases, leaving 8 bases between the germline ends. The CDR3 consists of 13 residues. Germline CDR1 and CDR2: SGHRS and YFSETQ. The DNA of the CDR3 is TGCGCCAGCAGCTTTATAACGGACACTGAAGCTTTCTTT. It codes for CASSFITDTEAFF.

This clonotype was counted a single time. The J gene is TRBJ1-1, the V gene TRBV20-1, with no clear D. The CDR3 sequence is 10 residues long. V was trimmed by 5 bases and J by 11 bases, leaving 12 bases between them. Germline assignment: CDR1 DFQATT and CDR2 SNEGSKA (reference sequence). The CDR3 is CSAVNSRAFF. The CDR3 coding sequence is TGCAGTGCTGTGAACTCAAGGGCTTTCTTT.

This chain joins TRBV29-1 and TRBJ1-1; D is uncertain. Germline CDR1 reads SQVTM; CDR2 reads ANQGSEA. The length of the CDR3 is 13 residues. Trimming shortened V by 4 bases and J by 0 bases, and 9 bases separated the two germline ends. Written as DNA, the CDR3 is TGCAGCGTTGGTGGGCGGATGAACACTGAAGCTTTCTTT. This gives the protein CSVGGRMNTEAFF.

This chain uses TRBV12-3 or TRBV12-4 with TRBJ2-1; 13 bases align to TRBD2. The CDR3 loop spans 18 amino acids. With V trimmed by 5 bases and J by 8 bases, 15 bases remained unmatched. The CDR3 region has the DNA TGTGCCAGCAGTCCTAATACCAAAACTAGCGGGGGGGCCGATGAGCAGTTCTTC. Residues: CASSPNTKTSGGADEQFF.

V usage is TRBV9 and J usage is TRBJ2-7; D gene unclear. CDR1 SGDLS and CDR2 YYNGEE come from the germline V gene. Trimming stripped 4 bases from V and 0 bases from J, with 14 bases between. This CDR3 is 15 amino acids long. This chain's CDR3 is CASSPRAVSSYEQYF. In nucleotides, the CDR3 is TGTGCCAGCAGCCCAAGGGCGGTCAGCTCCTACGAGCAGTACTTC.

The V call is TRBV5-4, the J call TRBJ2-1, with TRBD1 identical over 9 bases. The CDR3 sequence is 13 residues long. The junction had 8 bases not matched to a gene; V was cut back by 9 bases and J by 7 bases. CDR1 is SGHNT and CDR2 is YYREEE in the germline V gene (reference sequence). CDR3: CATPGQGRNEQFF. The DNA for the CDR3 is TGTGCCACCCCGGGACAGGGTAGGAATGAGCAGTTCTTC.

The gene calls are TRBV25-1 and TRBJ1-2, with D tentatively TRBD1 (5 bases). The CDR3 is 13 residues long. Germline values: CDR1 MGHDK, CDR2 SYGVNS. V lost 3 bases to trimming and J lost 8 bases, with 13 bases between them. CDR3 in amino acids: CASSEEGTVGYTF. The CDR3 nucleotides read TGTGCCAGCAGTGAGGAGGGGACGGTCGGCTACACCTTC.

The V gene is TRBV3-1, the J gene TRBJ1-1; D is uncertain. Trimming shortened V by 0 bases and J by 0 bases, and 11 bases separated the two germline ends. CDR3 length: 16 residues. The germline V gene has CDR1 LGHDT and CDR2 YNNKEL (reference sequence). For the CDR3, the DNA is TGTGCCAGCAGCCAAGATTTCAGGTTCATGAACACTGAAGCTTTCTTT. The encoded protein is CASSQDFRFMNTEAFF.

The chain combines TRBV29-1 with TRBJ2-7, with unresolved D. Trimming stripped 7 bases from V and 0 bases from J, with 10 bases between. The CDR3 length is 12 residues. Per the germline V gene, CDR1 is SQVTM and CDR2 is ANQGSEA. The DNA of the CDR3 is TGCAGCGCCTGTAGTAGCTCCTACGAGCAGTACTTC. It yields the protein CSACSSSYEQYF.

V gene TRBV7-2 combines with J gene TRBJ1-4; the D gene is possibly TRBD1 (5 bases). Trimming took off 2 bases at V and 7 bases at J, with 5 bases between the two ends. The CDR3 sequence is 12 residues long. From germline, CDR1 is SGHTA and CDR2 FQGNSA. The CDR3 loop reads CASSLRGEKLFF. For the CDR3, the DNA is TGTGCCAGCAGCTTAAGGGGTGAAAAACTGTTTTTT.

The genes are TRBV11-1 and TRBJ2-3, with TRBD1 matching 10 bases. V lost 5 bases to trimming and J lost 4 bases; unmatched junction nucleotides: 6. This CDR3 spans 15 amino acids. Germline V lookup: CDR1 SGHAT, CDR2 FQDESV (reference sequence). The CDR3 nucleotides are TGTGCCAGCAGCCAAGGACAGGGGGAGGCAGATACGCAGTATTTT. It translates to CASSQGQGEADTQYF.